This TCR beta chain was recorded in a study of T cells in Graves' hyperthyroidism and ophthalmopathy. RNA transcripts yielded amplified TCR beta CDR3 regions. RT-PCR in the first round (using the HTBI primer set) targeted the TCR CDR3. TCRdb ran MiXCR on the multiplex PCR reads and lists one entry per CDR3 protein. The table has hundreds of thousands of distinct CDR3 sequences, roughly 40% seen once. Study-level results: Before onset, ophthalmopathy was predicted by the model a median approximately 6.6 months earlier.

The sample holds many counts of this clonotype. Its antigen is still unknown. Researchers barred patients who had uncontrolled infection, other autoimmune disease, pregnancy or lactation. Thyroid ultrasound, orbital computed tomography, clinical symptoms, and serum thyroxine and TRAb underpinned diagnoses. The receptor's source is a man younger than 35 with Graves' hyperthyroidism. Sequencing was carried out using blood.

CDR3 in amino acids: CSARGGQGAYEQYF. CDR3 DNA sequence: TGCAGTGCTAGAGGGGGGCAGGGAGCCTACGAGCAGTACTTC. The rearrangement joins TRBV20-1 to TRBJ2-7, with a tentative D call TRBD1 (6 bases). The ends were cut back, 1 base at V and 2 bases at J, with 12 bases in the middle. Germline V CDR1 and CDR2: DFQATT, SNEGSKA (reference sequence). The CDR3 loop spans 14 amino acids.